The 15 T cell receptor beta chains below were found in one sample sequenced in a study of blood T cell repertoires in COVID-19. Repertoires were generated with immunoSEQ multiplex PCR, while TCRdb's copy carries only in-frame clones and drops some. Of about 98,000 clones listed, approximately 82% are singletons. Specimen: peripheral blood. These TCRs come from a man in his 70s with active or convalescent COVID-19.

The chain has TRBV6-1 and TRBJ2-2; TRBD2 matches at 9 bases. In germline, CDR1 is MNHNS, CDR2 SASEGT. The CDR3 sequence is 17 residues long. The J segment lost 2 bases and the V segment lost 0 bases, leaving 4 bases of the junction unmatched. CDR3 residues: CASSEAGTSFNTGELFF. CDR3 bases: TGTGCCAGCAGTGAAGCAGGGACTAGCTTCAACACCGGGGAGCTGTTTTTT.

The chain carries TRBV6-5 and TRBJ2-5, with a tentative D call TRBD1 (6 bases). Germline-derived CDR1 and CDR2 are MNHEY and SVGAGI. The V and J ends lost 5 bases and 1 base respectively, with 11 bases between them. The CDR3 length is 14 residues. The CDR3 DNA follows: TGTGCCAGCAGTAGGACAGAGTCCCAAGAGACCCAGTACTTC. Its protein product is CASSRTESQETQYF.

This chain connects TRBV7-2 to TRBJ2-5; weak D call: TRBD2 (6 bases). This CDR3 has 12 residues. Germline lookup yields CDR1 SGHTA and CDR2 FQGNSA. V lost 5 bases to trimming and J lost 5 bases, with 9 bases between them. The CDR3 DNA reads TGTGCCAGCAGCGACCTAGCGGAGACCCAGTACTTC. It specifies CASSDLAETQYF.

The V call is TRBV30, the J call TRBJ1-4; no definite D call. The germline CDR1 and CDR2 sequences are GTSNPN and SVGIG (reference sequence). Trimming stripped 6 bases from V and 8 bases from J, with 22 bases between. This CDR3 is built from 15 residues. The CDR3 DNA reads TGTGCCTGCCCTCCGGGGTCAGCTGTGGGGGAAAAACTGTTTTTT. This sequence encodes CACPPGSAVGEKLFF.

The chain carries TRBV11-2 and TRBJ1-3; TRBD1 aligns across 7 bases. V dropped 5 bases and J dropped 1; count of bases not matched to a gene: 5. The CDR3 is 15 amino acids. Germline V gives CDR1 SGHAT, CDR2 FQNNGV. Written as DNA, the CDR3 is TGTGCCAGCAGCCACAGGGGTTATTCTGGAAACACCATATATTTT. It yields the protein CASSHRGYSGNTIYF.

This clone was detected only a few times. The chain combines TRBV6-5 with TRBJ1-6; D remains ambiguous. The CDR3 is made up of 14 amino acids. Germline V CDR1 and CDR2: MNHEY, SVGAGI. The ends were cut back, 5 bases at V and 10 bases at J, with 15 bases in the middle. Here the CDR3 reads CASSRIGANSPLHF. CDR3 in DNA: TGTGCCAGCAGTCGGATAGGAGCAAACTCACCCCTCCACTTT.

The chain recombines TRBV6-5 with TRBJ2-7; D might be TRBD2 (5 bases). The CDR3 contains 13 residues. Germline CDR1 is MNHEY and CDR2 is SVGAGI. Trimming took off 6 bases at V and 5 bases at J, with 14 bases between the two ends. DNA for the CDR3: TGTGCCAGCAGGCCCGCTAGCAACCACGAGCAGTACTTC. Protein: CASRPASNHEQYF.

This rearrangement joins TRBV7-2 to TRBJ2-1; 9 bases agree with TRBD2. V shed 4 bases, J shed 7 bases, and the junction held 5 bases outside the gene matches. Germline CDR1 and CDR2: SGHTA and FQGNSA. The CDR3 runs to 14 residues. CDR3 sequence: CASSWGLAANEQFF. The CDR3 DNA sequence: TGTGCCAGCAGCTGGGGACTAGCAGCTAATGAGCAGTTCTTC. The variable domain in full, completed from reference TRBV7-2 and TRBJ2-1, reads GAGVSQSPSNKVTEKGKDVELRCDPISGHTALYWYRQSLGQGLEFLIYFQGNSAPDKSGLPSDRFSAERTGGSVSTLTIQRTQQEDSAVYLCASSWGLAANEQFFGPGTRLTVL.

The chain couples TRBV3-1 (or the pseudogene TRBV3-2) to TRBJ2-5; the D gene is possibly TRBD2 (5 bases). The CDR3 is 13 residues long. The germline CDR1 and CDR2 sequences are LGHDT and YNNKEL (reference sequence). V was trimmed by 4 bases and J by 5 bases, leaving 11 bases between them. The CDR3 region is CASSLPRRETQYF. CDR3 DNA: TGTGCCAGCAGCCTCCCACGGAGGGAGACCCAGTACTTC.

A remark on this clone: The same CDR3 can be traced to other DNA sequences in this sample. CDR3 protein: CASSLRTSGTDTQYF. CDR3 coding DNA: TGTGCCAGCAGCCTGCGGACTAGTGGAACAGATACGCAGTATTTT. The gene calls are TRBV7-3 and TRBJ2-3, with 7 bases matching TRBD2. The CDR3 is made up of 15 amino acids. CDR1 SGHTA and CDR2 FQGTGA come from the germline V gene. The V segment lost 5 bases and the J segment 3 bases; nucleotides outside the gene matches: 8.

This clone was recorded only once. The chain links TRBV7-8 to TRBJ2-2; 9 bases agree with TRBD1. Per the germline V gene, CDR1 is SGHVS and CDR2 is FQNEAQ. Trimming took 8 bases from V and 6 from J; bases not matched to a gene: 22. CDR3 length equals 19 residues. DNA for the CDR3: TGTGCCAGCGGACCTATGGCCCCTGTGAGGACAGGGGACTCCGGGGAGCTGTTTTTT. Amino acids: CASGPMAPVRTGDSGELFF.

This clone came up once. This rearrangement joins TRBV3-1 (or the pseudogene TRBV3-2) to TRBJ1-1; D may be TRBD1 (6 bases). Germline loops: CDR1 LGHDT, CDR2 YNNKEL (reference sequence). The CDR3 runs 15 residues. Trimming removed 0 bases at V and 1 base at J, with 9 bases between. The CDR3 protein is CASSQEGGRNTEAFF. CDR3 coding DNA: TGTGCCAGCAGCCAAGAAGGGGGAAGGAACACTGAAGCTTTCTTT.

This clone was counted once. This sample also contains other DNA sequences that code for the same CDR3. The chain recombines TRBV3-1 (or the pseudogene TRBV3-2) with TRBJ1-1; D is uncertain. The CDR3 runs to 13 residues. V was clipped by 1 base and J by 3 bases, with 6 bases between them. Germline V gene sequence: CDR1 LGHDT, CDR2 YNNKEL (reference sequence). The CDR3 protein is CASSQAGDTEAFF. CDR3 DNA sequence: TGTGCCAGCAGCCAAGCGGGTGACACTGAAGCTTTCTTT.

The CDR3 region is CASSQDPPVGNTEAFF. In DNA, the CDR3 is TGCGCCAGCAGCCAAGATCCGCCGGTTGGGAACACTGAAGCTTTCTTT. The chain couples TRBV4-3 to TRBJ1-1; no definite D call. This CDR3 has 16 residues. The ends were cut back, 0 bases at V and 1 base at J, with 12 bases in the middle. CDR1 and CDR2 from the germline V gene are LGHNA and YSLEER.

J is TRBJ2-2 and V is TRBV6-5, with 10 bases identical to TRBD2. J gave up 4 bases and V 10 bases, and 6 bases lay outside the gene matches. This CDR3 has 14 residues. The V gene's germline CDR1 is MNHEY and CDR2 SVGAGI. As DNA, the CDR3 is TGTGCCACAGTAGCGGGGGGAACCACCGGGGAGCTGTTTTTT. Translating gives CATVAGGTTGELFF.